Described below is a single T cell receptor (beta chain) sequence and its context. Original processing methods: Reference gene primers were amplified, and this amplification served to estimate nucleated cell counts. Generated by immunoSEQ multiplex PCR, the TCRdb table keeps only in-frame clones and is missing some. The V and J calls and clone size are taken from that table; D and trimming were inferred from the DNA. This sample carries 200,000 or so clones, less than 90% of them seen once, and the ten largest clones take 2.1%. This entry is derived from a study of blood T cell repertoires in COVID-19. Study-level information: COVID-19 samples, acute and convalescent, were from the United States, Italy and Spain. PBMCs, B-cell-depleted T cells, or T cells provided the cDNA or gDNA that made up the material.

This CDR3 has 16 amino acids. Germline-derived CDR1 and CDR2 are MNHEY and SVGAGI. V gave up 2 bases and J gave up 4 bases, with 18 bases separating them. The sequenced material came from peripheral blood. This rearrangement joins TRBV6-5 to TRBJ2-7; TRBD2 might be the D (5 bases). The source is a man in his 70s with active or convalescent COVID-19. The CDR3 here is CASSYRLFGVVYEQYF. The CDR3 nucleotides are TGTGCCAGCAGTTACCGACTATTCGGGGTTGTTTACGAGCAGTACTTC.